This T cell receptor (beta chain) emerged from a study of blood T cell repertoires in COVID-19. Study overall: The samples span acute and convalescent COVID-19 from the United States, Italy and Spain. Sample material is recorded as cDNA or gDNA derived from T cells, B-cell-depleted T cells, or PBMCs.

Sequenced by immunoSEQ multiplex PCR; TCRdb stores in-frame clones only, minus some. This table holds approximately 400,000 clones, 90% to 95% found once. This clone was counted only a few times. The V gene's germline CDR1 is MNHEY and CDR2 SVGAGI. CDR3 length: 14 residues. J lost 8 bases, V lost 5 bases, and 9 bases had no gene match. Input material: PBMCs or T cells enriched from blood (not recorded which). The TCR was taken from a woman aged 40-49 years who had been exposed to COVID-19. The chain joins TRBV6-5 to TRBJ1-2; 9 bases match TRBD1. DNA of the CDR3: TGTGCCAGCAGTCGGGACAGGGAGGGTCTCGGCTACACCTTC. This gives the protein CASSRDREGLGYTF.